The subject of this entry is one T cell receptor (beta chain). Its antigen is unknown. The sample comes from a study of a mutant IDH1 vaccine in newly diagnosed glioma. Documented time point: week 47, end of study. Topical imiquimod accompanied each vaccine dose, which consisted of 300 ug of mutant IDH1 20-mer peptide. Produced via immunoSEQ multiplex PCR; TCRdb's table is partial and in-frame only. Seen here are tens of thousands of clones, about 86% observed once, and the top ten hold around 13%. Material: PBMCs, obtained from a glioma patient whose treatment included an IDH1 peptide vaccine. This TCR came from a woman aged 30 to 39 with glioma.

The CDR3 loop reads CASSQDDAGGEKLFF. CDR3 DNA: TGCGCCAGCAGCCAAGATGATGCCGGAGGGGAAAAACTGTTTTTT. This sequence joins TRBV4-3 and TRBJ1-4; D gene ambiguous. CDR1 is LGHNA and CDR2 is YSLEER in the germline V gene. The ends were cut back, 0 bases at V and 8 bases at J, with 13 bases in the middle. The CDR3 totals 15 residues.